One and the same sample provided the 3 T cell receptor beta chains below, sequenced in a study of blood T cells in healthy people across ages. Combining a sample-barcoded 5' primer with a J-beta primer mix, a second PCR ran for roughly 7 to 12 cycles. Via MiXCR, TCRdb re-called the 5' RACE reads, giving one row per CDR3 protein. The table lists roughly 900,000 distinct CDR3 sequences, roughly 43% of them singletons. The sequenced material came from blood. The receptors were gathered from a man aged 25-45 years in good health.

V usage is TRBV27 and J usage is TRBJ2-5, with D perhaps matching TRBD1 or TRBD2 (6 bases each). The end of the DNA aligns better with TRBJ2-7, so the J call may be wrong. The CDR3 loop spans 13 amino acids. The germline gives CDR1 MNHEY, CDR2 SMNVEV (reference sequence). The CDR3 loop is CASSLRGRNEQYF. CDR3 coding DNA: TGTGCCAGCAGTTTACGGGGGCGCAACGAGCAGTACTTC.

This sequence joins TRBV30 and TRBJ2-3, with unresolved D. The germline gives CDR1 GTSNPN, CDR2 SVGIG (reference sequence). The length of the CDR3 is 12 residues. V was shortened by 2 bases and J by 8 bases, with 11 bases between the two germline ends. This chain's CDR3 is CAWSLGHSTQYF. The CDR3 bases are TGTGCCTGGAGTTTAGGTCACAGTACGCAGTATTTT.

Concerning this clonotype itself: The junction differs from germline at one of its ends, possibly a read error. This chain connects TRBV12-3 or TRBV12-4 to TRBJ1-5; D gene uncertain. CDR3 length: 12 residues. CDR3 residues: CASTFSTQPQHF. CDR3 sequence (DNA): TGTGCCAGCACTTTTAGCACTCAGCCCCAGCATTTT.